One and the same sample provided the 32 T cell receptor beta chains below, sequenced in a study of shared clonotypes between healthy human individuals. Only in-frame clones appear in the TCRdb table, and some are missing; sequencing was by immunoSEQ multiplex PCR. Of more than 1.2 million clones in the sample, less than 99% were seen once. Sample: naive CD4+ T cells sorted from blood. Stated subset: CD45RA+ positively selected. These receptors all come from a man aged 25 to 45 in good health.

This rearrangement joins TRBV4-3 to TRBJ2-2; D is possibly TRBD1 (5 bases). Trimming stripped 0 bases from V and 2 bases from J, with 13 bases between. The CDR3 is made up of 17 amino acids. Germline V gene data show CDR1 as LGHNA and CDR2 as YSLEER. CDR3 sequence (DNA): TGCGCCAGCAGCCAAGACCCCTATAGGGGCAACACCGGGGAGCTGTTTTTT. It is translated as CASSQDPYRGNTGELFF.

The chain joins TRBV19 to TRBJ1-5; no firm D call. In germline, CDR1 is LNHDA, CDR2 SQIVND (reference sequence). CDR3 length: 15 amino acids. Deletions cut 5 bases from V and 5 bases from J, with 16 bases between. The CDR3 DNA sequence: TGTGCCAGTAGTCTCCAGACGGGTAAATATCAGCCCCAGCATTTT. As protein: CASSLQTGKYQPQHF.

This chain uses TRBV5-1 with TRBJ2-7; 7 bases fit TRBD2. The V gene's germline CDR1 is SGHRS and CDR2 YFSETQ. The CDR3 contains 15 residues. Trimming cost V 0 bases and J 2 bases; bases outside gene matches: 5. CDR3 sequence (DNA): TGCGCCAGCAGCTTGGATCCGGGAGGTCCCTACGAGCAGTACTTC. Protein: CASSLDPGGPYEQYF.

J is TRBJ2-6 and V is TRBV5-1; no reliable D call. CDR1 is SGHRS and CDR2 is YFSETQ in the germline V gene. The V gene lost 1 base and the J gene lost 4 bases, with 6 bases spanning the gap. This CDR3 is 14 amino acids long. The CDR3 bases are TGCGCCAGCAGCTTGAATGTCGGGGCCAACGTCCTGACTTTC. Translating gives CASSLNVGANVLTF.

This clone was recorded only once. CDR3 DNA: TGCAGCGTGGCAGGCGGATCGGGATACGAGCAGTACTTC. As protein: CSVAGGSGYEQYF. The rearrangement joins TRBV29-1 to TRBJ2-7; TRBD2 might be the D (5 bases). The CDR3 consists of 13 residues. Germline assignment: CDR1 SQVTM and CDR2 ANQGSEA. V lost 6 bases, J lost 4 bases, and 16 bases lay in between.

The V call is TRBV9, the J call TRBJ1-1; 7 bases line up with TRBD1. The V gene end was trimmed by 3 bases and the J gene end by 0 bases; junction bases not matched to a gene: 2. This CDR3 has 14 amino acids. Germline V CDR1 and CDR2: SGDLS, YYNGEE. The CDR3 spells CASSGGQVNTEAFF. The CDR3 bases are TGTGCCAGCAGCGGCGGACAGGTGAACACTGAAGCTTTCTTT. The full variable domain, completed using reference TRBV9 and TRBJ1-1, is DSGVTQTPKHLITATGQRVTLRCSPRSGDLSVYWYQQSLDQGLQFLIQYYNGEERAKGNILERFSAQQFPDLHSELNLSSLELGDSALYFCASSGGQVNTEAFFGQGTRLTVV.

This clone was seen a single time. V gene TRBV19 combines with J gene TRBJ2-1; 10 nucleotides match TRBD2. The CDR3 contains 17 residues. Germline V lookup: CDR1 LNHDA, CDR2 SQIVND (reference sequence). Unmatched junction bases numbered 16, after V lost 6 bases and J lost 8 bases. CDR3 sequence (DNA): TGTGCCAGTAGGGCAGGGGCTAGCGGGAGATTTAACGATGAGCAGTTCTTC. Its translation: CASRAGASGRFNDEQFF.

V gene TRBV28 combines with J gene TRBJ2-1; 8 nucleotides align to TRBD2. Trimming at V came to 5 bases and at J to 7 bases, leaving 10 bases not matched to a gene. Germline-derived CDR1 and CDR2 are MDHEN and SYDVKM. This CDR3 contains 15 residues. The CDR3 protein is CASSPPSGRRNEQFF. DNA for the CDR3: TGTGCCAGCAGTCCACCCAGCGGGAGAAGGAATGAGCAGTTCTTC.

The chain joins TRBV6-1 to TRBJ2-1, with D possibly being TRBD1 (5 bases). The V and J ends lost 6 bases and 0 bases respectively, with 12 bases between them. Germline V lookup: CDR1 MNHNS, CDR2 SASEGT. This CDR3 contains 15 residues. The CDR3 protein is CASRPDRGSYNEQFF. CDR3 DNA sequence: TGTGCCAGCAGGCCGGATAGGGGCTCCTACAATGAGCAGTTCTTC.

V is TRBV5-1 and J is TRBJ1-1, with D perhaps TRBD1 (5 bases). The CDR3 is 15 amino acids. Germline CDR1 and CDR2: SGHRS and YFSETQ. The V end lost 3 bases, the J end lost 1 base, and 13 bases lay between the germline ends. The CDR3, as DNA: TGCGCCAGCAGCTCAACTCTCGACAGGAACACTGAAGCTTTCTTT. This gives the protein CASSSTLDRNTEAFF.

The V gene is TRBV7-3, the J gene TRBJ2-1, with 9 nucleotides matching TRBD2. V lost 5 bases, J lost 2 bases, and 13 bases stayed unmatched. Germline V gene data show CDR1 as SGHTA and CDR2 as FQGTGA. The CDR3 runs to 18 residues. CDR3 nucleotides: TGTGCCAGCAGCCCCCACCCCGGACTAGCGTATACCTACAATGAGCAGTTCTTC. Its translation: CASSPHPGLAYTYNEQFF.

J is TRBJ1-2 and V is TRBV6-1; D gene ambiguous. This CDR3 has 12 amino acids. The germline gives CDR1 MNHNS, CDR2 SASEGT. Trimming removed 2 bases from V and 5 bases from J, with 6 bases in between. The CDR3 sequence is CASSEMEYGYTF. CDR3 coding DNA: TGTGCCAGCAGTGAAATGGAATATGGCTACACCTTC.

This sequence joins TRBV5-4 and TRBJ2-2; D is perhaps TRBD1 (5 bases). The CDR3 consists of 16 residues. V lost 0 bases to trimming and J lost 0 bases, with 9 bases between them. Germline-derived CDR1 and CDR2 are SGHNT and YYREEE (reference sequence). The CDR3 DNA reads TGTGCCAGCAGCTTGGGGACAAGGACGAACACCGGGGAGCTGTTTTTT. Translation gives CASSLGTRTNTGELFF.

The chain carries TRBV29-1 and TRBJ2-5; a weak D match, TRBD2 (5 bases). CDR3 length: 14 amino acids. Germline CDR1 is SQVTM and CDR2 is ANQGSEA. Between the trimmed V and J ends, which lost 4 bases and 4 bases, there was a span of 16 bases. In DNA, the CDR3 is TGCAGCGTTGGGGCTCTAAGGGCGGGAGAGACCCAGTACTTC. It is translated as CSVGALRAGETQYF.

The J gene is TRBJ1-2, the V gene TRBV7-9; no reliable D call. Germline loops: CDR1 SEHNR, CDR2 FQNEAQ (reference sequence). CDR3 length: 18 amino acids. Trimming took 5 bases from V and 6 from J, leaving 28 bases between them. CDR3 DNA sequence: TGTGCCAGCAGCCCCTTTTCTAACCGGCTCCTTAGTATTAATGGCTACACCTTC. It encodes CASSPFSNRLLSINGYTF.

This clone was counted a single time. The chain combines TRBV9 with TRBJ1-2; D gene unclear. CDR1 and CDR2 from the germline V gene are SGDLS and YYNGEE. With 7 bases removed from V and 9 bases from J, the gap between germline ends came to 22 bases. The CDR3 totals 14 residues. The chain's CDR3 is CASDNKTESLSYTF. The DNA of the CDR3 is TGTGCCAGCGACAACAAAACCGAGTCCTTGAGCTACACCTTC.

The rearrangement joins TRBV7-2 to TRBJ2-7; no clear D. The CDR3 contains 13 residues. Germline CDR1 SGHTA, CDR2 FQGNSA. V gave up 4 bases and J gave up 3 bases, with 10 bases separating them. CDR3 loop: CASSSRILYEQYF. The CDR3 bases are TGTGCCAGCAGCTCCCGAATTCTCTACGAGCAGTACTTC.

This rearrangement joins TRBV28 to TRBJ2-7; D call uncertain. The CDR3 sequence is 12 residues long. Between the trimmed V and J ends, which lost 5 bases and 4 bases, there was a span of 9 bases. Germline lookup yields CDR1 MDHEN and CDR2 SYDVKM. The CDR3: CASSPDIYEQYF. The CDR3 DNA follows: TGTGCCAGCAGTCCCGACATTTACGAGCAGTACTTC.

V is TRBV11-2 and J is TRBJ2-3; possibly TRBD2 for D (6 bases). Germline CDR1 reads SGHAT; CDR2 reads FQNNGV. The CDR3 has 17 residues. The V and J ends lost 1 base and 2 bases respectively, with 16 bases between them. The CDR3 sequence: CASSLVWRASFTDTQYF. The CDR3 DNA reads TGTGCCAGCAGCTTAGTATGGAGGGCCTCGTTCACAGATACGCAGTATTTT.

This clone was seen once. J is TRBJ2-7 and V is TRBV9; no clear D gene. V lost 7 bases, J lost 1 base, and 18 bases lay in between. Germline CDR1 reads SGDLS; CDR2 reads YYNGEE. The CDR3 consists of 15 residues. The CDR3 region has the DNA TGTGCCAGCGCCTCGAGTGCAGATCCTTCCTACGAGCAGTACTTC. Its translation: CASASSADPSYEQYF.

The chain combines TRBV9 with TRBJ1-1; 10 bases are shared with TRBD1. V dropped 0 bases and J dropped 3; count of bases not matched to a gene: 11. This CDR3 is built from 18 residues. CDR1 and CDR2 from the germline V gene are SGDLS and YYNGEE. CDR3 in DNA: TGTGCCAGCAGCGTAGCTACCGGGACAGGGGTAGGGTACACTGAAGCTTTCTTT. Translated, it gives CASSVATGTGVGYTEAFF.

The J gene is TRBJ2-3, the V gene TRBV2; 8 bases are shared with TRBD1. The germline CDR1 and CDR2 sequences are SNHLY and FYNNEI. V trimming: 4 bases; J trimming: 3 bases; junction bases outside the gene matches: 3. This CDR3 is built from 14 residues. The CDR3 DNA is TGTGCCAGCAGTGTGCAGGGGGCTACAGATACGCAGTATTTT. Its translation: CASSVQGATDTQYF.

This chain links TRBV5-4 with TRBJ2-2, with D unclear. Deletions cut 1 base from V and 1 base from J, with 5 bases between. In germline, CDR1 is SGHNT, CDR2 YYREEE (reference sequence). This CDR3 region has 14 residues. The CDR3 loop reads CASSLIQNTGELFF. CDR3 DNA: TGTGCCAGCAGCTTGATACAGAACACCGGGGAGCTGTTTTTT.

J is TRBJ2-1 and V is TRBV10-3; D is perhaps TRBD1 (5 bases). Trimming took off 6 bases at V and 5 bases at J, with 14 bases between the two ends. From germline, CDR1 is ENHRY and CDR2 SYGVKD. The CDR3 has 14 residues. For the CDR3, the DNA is TGTGCCATCAGAACGTATGGACAAGACAATGAGCAGTTCTTC. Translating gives CAIRTYGQDNEQFF.

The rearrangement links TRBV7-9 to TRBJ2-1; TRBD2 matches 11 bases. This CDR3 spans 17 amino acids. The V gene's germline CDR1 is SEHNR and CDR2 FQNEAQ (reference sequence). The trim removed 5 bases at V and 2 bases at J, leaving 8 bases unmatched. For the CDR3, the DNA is TGTGCCAGCAGCGTACCACCGGGACTAGCGGCCTACAATGAGCAGTTCTTC. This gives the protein CASSVPPGLAAYNEQFF.

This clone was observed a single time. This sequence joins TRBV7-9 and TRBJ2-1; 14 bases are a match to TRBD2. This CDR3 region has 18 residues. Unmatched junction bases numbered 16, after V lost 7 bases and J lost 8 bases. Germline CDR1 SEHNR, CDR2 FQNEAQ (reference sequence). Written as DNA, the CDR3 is TGTGCCAGCACCTCCCCGGGGCCCGGGACTAGCGGGAGAGATGAGCAGTTCTTC. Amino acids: CASTSPGPGTSGRDEQFF.

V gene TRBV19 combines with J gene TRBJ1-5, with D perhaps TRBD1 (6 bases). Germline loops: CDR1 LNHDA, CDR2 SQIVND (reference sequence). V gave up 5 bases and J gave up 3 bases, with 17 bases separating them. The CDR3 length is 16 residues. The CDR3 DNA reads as TGTGCCAGTAGTGCCCGGGGGGCGGATTACAATCAGCCCCAGCATTTT. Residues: CASSARGADYNQPQHF.

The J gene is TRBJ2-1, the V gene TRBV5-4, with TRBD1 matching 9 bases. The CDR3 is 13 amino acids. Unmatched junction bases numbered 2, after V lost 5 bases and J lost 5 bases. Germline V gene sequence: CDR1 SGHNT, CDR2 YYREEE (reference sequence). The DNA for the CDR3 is TGTGCCAGCAGAGGGACAGGGAACAATGAGCAGTTCTTC. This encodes CASRGTGNNEQFF. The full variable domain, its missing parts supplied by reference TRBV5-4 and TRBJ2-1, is ETGVTQSPTHLIKTRGQQVTLRCSSQSGHNTVSWYQQALGQGPQFIFQYYREEENGRGNFPPRFSGLQFPNYSSELNVNALELDDSALYLCASRGTGNNEQFFGPGTRLTVL.

CDR3 nucleotides: TGTGCCAGCAGAACACGAGGGTACGAGCAGTACTTC. Protein: CASRTRGYEQYF. The V and J genes are TRBV7-4 and TRBJ2-7; possible D gene TRBD2, 5 bases. The germline V and J ends were trimmed by 6 bases and 4 bases, with 10 bases remaining between them. The CDR3 length is 12 residues. Germline V gene data show CDR1 as SGHVT and CDR2 as SQSDAQ.

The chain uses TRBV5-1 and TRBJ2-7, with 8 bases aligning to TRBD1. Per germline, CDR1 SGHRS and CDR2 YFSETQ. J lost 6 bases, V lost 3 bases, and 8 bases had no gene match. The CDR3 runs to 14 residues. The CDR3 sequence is CASSSGGLSSEQYF. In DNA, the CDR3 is TGCGCCAGCAGCTCAGGGGGCTTAAGCTCCGAGCAGTACTTC.

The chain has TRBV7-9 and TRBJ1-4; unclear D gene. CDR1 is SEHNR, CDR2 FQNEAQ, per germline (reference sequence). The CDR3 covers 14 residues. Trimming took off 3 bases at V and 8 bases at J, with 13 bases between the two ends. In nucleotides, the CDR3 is TGTGCCAGCAGCTTCCGGGTGGATGGAGAAAAACTGTTTTTT. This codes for CASSFRVDGEKLFF.

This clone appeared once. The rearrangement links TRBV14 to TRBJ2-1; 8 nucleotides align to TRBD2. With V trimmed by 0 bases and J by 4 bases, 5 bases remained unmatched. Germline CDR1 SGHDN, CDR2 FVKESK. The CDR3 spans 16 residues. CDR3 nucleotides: TGTGCCAGCAGCCAAGAGAGAGCGGGAGCTTACAATGAGCAGTTCTTC. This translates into CASSQERAGAYNEQFF. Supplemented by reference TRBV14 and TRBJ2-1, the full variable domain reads EAGVTQFPSHSVIEKGQTVTLRCDPISGHDNLYWYRRVMGKEIKFLLHFVKESKQDESGMPNNRFLAERTGGTYSTLKVQPAELEDSGVYFCASSQERAGAYNEQFFGPGTRLTVL.